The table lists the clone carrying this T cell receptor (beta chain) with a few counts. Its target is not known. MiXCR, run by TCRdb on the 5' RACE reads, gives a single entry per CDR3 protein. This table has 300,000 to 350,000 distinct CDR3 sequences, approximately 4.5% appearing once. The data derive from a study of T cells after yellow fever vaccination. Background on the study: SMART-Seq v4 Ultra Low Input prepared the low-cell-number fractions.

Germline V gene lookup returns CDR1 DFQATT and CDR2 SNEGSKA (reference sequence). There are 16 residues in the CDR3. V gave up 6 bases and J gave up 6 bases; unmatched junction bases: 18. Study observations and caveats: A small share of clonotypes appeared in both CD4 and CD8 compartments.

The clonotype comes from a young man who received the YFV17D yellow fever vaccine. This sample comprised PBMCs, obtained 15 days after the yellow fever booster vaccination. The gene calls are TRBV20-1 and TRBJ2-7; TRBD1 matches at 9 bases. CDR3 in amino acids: CSATLPGDREASEQYF. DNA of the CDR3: TGCAGTGCAACGTTACCCGGGGACAGGGAAGCAAGCGAGCAGTACTTC.